This T cell receptor (beta chain) was observed in a study of spatial heterogeneity in lung cancer. Study-level information: There were consistently more beta-chain sequences detected than alpha-chain sequences. Study-wide results and caveats: Resection blood, more than follow-up blood, showed ubiquitous expanded tumor TCRs.

Documented time point: sample taken at primary tumor resection. Without sorting, whole RNA was sequenced from tumor, nontumor lung or frozen PBMC. There were roughly 78 donors, all of them untreated patients with early-stage non-small cell lung cancer. The germline V and J ends were trimmed by 1 base and 5 bases, with 14 bases remaining between them. The germline V gene has CDR1 SGHAT and CDR2 FQNNGV. This CDR3 contains 15 residues. With respect to this clonotype: Its matching antigen is unknown. A read error may explain this, as a much larger clone is one base away.

Individually, TCR cDNA molecules were each labelled with a unique molecular identifier. TCRdb re-called the 5' RACE reads with MiXCR, one entry per CDR3 protein. Of approximately 20,000 distinct CDR3 sequences detected, 4.6% appear once; the ten largest clones hold 6.5% to 8.5%. The chain joins TRBV11-2 to TRBJ1-1; D perhaps matches TRBD1 (6 bases). This specimen consisted of PBMCs, obtained at surgery. This TCR was recovered from a male donor with early-stage non-small cell lung cancer. Here the CDR3 reads CASSLGEGVITEAFF. As DNA, the CDR3 is TGTGCCAGCAGCTTAGGAGAGGGGGTGATAACTGAAGCTTTCTTT.